This T cell receptor (beta chain) was captured in a study of T cell repertoires in aging, cancer and after chemotherapy. Study overall: Pre- and post-chemotherapy samples were paired from chronic lymphocytic leukemia patients treated with fludarabine- or bendamustine-based regimens. Broader study findings: In cancer patients, declining TCR diversity with age involved lost richness and lost evenness. Age-matched healthy donors had significantly more diverse, less clonal blood TCR repertoires than untreated cancer patients. Thymic emigration or peripheral T cell expansion may be impaired by lymphoid organ infiltration in hematological cancer.

CDR3 length equals 14 residues. Germline CDR1 and CDR2: SEHNR and FQNEAQ (reference sequence). Between the trimmed V and J ends, which lost 4 bases and 4 bases, there was a span of 13 bases. Multiplex touch-down PCR with TRB-A/B primers amplified rearranged V-D-J TRB sequences. TCRdb analysed the multiplex PCR reads with MiXCR anew, one entry per CDR3 protein. The sample gives several thousand distinct CDR3 sequences, over 25% of which show up once; around 9% is in the top ten. TCR beta rearrangements were amplified from peripheral blood genomic DNA. Concerning this clonotype itself: Antigen specificity is unknown.

This clonotype was sampled from a human donor with a blood cancer. The chain recombines TRBV7-9 with TRBJ2-5; D might be TRBD1 (5 bases). Sequencing input: blood. The CDR3 DNA follows: TGTGCCAGCAGCTCACAGGTTTCGCGAGAGACCCAGTACTTC. This translates into CASSSQVSRETQYF.